Detailed here is one TCR beta chain. The repertoire was sequenced with immunoSEQ multiplex PCR; TCRdb's copy has only in-frame clones and lacks some. This table holds around 170,000 clones, 65% to 85% found once. This specimen belongs to a study of blood T cell repertoires in COVID-19. The CDR3 sequence is 17 residues long. Germline CDR1 and CDR2: SEHNR and FQNEAQ (reference sequence). The V segment lost 4 bases and the J segment 0 bases; nucleotides outside the gene matches: 10. This chain uses TRBV7-9 with TRBJ1-2; 8 bases agree with TRBD1. This TCR was recovered from a woman in her sixties with acute or convalescent COVID-19. Sequenced material: peripheral blood. CDR3 residues: CASSSDRGGIANYGYTF. Here the CDR3 DNA reads TGTGCCAGCAGCTCAGACAGGGGTGGGATAGCTAACTATGGCTACACCTTC.